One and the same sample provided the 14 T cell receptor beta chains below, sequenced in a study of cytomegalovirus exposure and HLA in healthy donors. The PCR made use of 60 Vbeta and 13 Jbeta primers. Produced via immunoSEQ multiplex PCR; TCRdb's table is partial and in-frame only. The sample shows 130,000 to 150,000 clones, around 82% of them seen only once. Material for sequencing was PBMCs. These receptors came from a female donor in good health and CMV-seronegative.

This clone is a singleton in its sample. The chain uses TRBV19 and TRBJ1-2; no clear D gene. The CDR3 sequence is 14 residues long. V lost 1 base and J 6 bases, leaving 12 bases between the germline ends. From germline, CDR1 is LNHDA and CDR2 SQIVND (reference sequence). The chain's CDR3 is CASSIGLNGNGYTF. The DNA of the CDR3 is TGTGCCAGTAGTATAGGATTGAACGGGAATGGCTACACCTTC. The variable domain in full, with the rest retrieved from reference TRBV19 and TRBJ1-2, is DGGITQSPKYLFRKEGQNVTLSCEQNLNHDAMYWYRQDPGQGLRLIYYSQIVNDFQKGDIAEGYSVSREKKESFPLTVTSAQKNPTAFYLCASSIGLNGNGYTFGSGTRLTVV.

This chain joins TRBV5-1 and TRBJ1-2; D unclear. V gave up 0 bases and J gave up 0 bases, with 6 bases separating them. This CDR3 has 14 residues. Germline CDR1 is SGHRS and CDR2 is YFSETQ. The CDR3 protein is CASSLDSSNYGYTF. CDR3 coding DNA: TGCGCCAGCAGCTTGGACAGTTCTAACTATGGCTACACCTTC.

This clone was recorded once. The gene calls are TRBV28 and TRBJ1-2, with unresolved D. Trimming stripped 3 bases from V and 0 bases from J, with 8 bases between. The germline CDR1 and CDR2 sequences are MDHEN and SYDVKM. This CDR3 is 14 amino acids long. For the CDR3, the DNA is TGTGCCAGCAGTTTGACGGGAACTAACTATGGCTACACCTTC. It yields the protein CASSLTGTNYGYTF.

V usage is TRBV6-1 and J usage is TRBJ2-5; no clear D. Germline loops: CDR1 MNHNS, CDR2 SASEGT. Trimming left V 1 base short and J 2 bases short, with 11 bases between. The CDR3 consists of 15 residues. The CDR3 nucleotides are TGTGCCAGCAGTGAAGTACAGCTGGAACAAGAGACCCAGTACTTC. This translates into CASSEVQLEQETQYF.

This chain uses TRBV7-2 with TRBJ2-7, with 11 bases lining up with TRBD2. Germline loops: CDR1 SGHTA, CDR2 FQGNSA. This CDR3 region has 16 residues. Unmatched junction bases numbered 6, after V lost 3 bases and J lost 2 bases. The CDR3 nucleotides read TGTGCCAGCAGCTTGCTAGCGGGGGGCACGGCCTACGAGCAGTACTTC. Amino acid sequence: CASSLLAGGTAYEQYF.

CDR3: CASSAEQWFGNTIYF. CDR3 bases: TGTGCCAGCAGCGCCGAACAATGGTTCGGAAACACCATATATTTT. The chain combines TRBV9 with TRBJ1-3; D unclear. The CDR3 totals 15 residues. Trimming cost V 3 bases and J 4 bases, with 14 bases left between them. Germline loops: CDR1 SGDLS, CDR2 YYNGEE.

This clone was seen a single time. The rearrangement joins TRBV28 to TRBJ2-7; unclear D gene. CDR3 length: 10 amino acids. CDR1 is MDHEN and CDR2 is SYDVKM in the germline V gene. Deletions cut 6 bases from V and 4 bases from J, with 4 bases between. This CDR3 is CASRRYEQYF. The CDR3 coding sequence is TGTGCCAGCAGGAGATACGAGCAGTACTTC.

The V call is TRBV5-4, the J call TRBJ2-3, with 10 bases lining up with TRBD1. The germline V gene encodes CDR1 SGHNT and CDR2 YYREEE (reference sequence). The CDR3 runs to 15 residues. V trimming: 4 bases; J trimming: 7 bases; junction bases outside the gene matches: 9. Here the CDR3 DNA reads TGTGCCAGCAGCCGACAGGGGGCGGCTCAGTATACGCAGTATTTT. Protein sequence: CASSRQGAAQYTQYF.

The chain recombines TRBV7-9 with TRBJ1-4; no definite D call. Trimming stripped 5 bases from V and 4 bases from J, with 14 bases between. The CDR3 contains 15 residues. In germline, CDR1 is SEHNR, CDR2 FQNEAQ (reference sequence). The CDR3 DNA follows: TGTGCCAGCAGCCCAGGCAACAGAAATAATGAAAAACTGTTTTTT. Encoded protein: CASSPGNRNNEKLFF.

CDR3 sequence: CASSVAGGREKLFF. CDR3 DNA sequence: TGTGCCAGCAGCGTTGCGGGGGGGCGGGAAAAACTGTTTTTT. This chain connects TRBV7-9 to TRBJ1-4, with TRBD1 as a possible D gene (6 bases). This CDR3 has 14 amino acids. V was cut by 5 bases and J by 8 bases, with 15 bases left in between. Looked up from germline, CDR1 is SEHNR and CDR2 is FQNEAQ (reference sequence).

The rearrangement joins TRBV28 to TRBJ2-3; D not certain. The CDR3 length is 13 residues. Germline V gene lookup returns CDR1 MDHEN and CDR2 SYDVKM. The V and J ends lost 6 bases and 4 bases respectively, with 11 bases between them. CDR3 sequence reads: CASSYPNADTQYF. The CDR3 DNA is TGTGCCAGCAGCTATCCCAACGCAGATACGCAGTATTTT.

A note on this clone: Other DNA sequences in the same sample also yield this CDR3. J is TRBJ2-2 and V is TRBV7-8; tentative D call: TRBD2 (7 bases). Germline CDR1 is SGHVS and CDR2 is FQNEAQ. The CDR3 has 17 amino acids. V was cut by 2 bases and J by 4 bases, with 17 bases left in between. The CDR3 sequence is CASSLWGGLRGTGELFF. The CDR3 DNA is TGTGCCAGCAGCTTATGGGGGGGGCTGAGGGGCACCGGGGAGCTGTTTTTT.

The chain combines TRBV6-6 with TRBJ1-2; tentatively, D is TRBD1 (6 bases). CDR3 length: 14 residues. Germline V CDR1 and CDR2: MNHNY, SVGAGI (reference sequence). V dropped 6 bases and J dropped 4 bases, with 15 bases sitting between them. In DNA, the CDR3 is TGTGCCAGCAGAACGACAGGACTTTTCTATGGCTACACCTTC. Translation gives CASRTTGLFYGYTF.

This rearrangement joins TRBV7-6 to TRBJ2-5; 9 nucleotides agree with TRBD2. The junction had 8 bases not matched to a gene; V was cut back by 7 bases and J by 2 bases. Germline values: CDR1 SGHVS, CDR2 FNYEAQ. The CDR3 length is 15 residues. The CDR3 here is CASTLAGGPQETQYF. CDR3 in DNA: TGTGCCAGCACCTTGGCGGGAGGGCCACAAGAGACCCAGTACTTC. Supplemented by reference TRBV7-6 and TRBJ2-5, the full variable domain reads GAGVSQSPRYKVTKRGQDVALRCDPISGHVSLYWYRQALGQGPEFLTYFNYEAQQDKSGLPNDRFSAERPEGSISTLTIQRTEQRDSAMYRCASTLAGGPQETQYFGPGTRLLVL.